This T cell receptor (beta chain) was identified during a study of T cell responses to AZD1222 COVID-19 vaccine. The wider study: Whether given at about 4 or about 12 weeks, second doses were pooled.

The repertoire was sequenced with immunoSEQ multiplex PCR; TCRdb's copy has only in-frame clones and lacks some. Among roughly 86,000 clones listed, approximately 92% were seen once. This clone has more than one count but fewer than ten. As yet, its antigen is unknown. Study results and limitations: There were mostly white British donors and more females than males, and clonal diversity was possibly underestimated. Receipt of two AZD1222 doses was followed by a rise in Spike-specific TCR breadth and depth.

Source: peripheral blood, taken on day 0 of AZD1222 vaccination. This clonotype originated in an adult in good health.

CDR3 protein: CASTKSGRDTGELFF. The CDR3 region has the DNA TGTGCCAGCACTAAGAGCGGGAGAGACACCGGGGAGCTGTTTTTT. The genes are TRBV21-1 and TRBJ2-2; whether TRBD2, the table's D call, matches the DNA was not checked. TRBV21-1 is deemed a pseudogene. CDR3 length equals 15 residues.